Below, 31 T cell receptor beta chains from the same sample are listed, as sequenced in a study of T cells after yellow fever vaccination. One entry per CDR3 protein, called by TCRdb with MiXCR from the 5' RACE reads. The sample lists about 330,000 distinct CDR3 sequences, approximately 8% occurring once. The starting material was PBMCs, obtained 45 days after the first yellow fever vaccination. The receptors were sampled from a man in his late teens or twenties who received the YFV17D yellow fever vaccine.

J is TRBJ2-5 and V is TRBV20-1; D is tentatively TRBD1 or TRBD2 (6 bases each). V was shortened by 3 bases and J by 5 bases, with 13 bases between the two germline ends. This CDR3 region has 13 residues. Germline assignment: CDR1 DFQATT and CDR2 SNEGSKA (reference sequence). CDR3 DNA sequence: TGCAGTGCTAGTTGGCAGGGGAGGGAGACCCAGTACTTC. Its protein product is CSASWQGRETQYF.

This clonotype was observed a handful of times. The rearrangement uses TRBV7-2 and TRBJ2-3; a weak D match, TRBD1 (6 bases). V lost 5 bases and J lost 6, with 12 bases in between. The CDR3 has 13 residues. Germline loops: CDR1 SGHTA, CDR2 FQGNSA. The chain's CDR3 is CASSTGMQDTQYF. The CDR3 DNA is TGTGCCAGCAGCACAGGGATGCAGGATACGCAGTATTTT.

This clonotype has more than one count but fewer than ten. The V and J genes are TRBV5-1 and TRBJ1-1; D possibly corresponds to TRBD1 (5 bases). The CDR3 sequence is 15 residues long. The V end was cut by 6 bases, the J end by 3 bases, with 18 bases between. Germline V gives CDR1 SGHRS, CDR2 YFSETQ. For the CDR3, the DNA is TGCGCCAGCAAATCACCTCAGGGCGGGGACACTGAAGCTTTCTTT. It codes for CASKSPQGGDTEAFF.

DNA for the CDR3: TGTGCCAGCAGCAACAGGGGGATTCAGTACTTC. This codes for CASSNRGIQYF. The chain carries TRBV12-3 or TRBV12-4 and TRBJ2-4; TRBD1 aligns across 8 bases. There are 11 residues in the CDR3. The ends lost 6 bases at V and 10 bases at J; junction bases unmatched: 2.

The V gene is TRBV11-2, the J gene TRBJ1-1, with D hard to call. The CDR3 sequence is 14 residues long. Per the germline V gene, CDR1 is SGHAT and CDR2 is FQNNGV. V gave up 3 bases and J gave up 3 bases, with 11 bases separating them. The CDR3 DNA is TGTGCCAGCAGCTTTCGAGGTAGCGACACTGAAGCTTTCTTT. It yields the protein CASSFRGSDTEAFF.

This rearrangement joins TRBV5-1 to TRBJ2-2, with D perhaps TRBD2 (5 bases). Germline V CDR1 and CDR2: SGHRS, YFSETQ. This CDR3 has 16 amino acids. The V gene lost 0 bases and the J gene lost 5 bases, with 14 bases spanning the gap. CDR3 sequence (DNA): TGCGCCAGCAGCTTGGGTTTCGGGGATTGGACCGGGGAGCTGTTTTTT. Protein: CASSLGFGDWTGELFF. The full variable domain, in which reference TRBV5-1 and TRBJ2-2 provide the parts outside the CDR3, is KAGVTQTPRYLIKTRGQQVTLSCSPISGHRSVSWYQQTPGQGLQFLFEYFSETQRNKGNFPGRFSGRQFSNSRSEMNVSTLELGDSALYLCASSLGFGDWTGELFFGEGSRLTVL.

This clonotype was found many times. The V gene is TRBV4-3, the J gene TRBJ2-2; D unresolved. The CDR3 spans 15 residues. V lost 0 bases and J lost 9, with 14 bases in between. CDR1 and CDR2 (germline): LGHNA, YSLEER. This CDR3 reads CASSQDPLDDRELFF. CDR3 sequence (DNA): TGCGCCAGCAGCCAAGATCCCTTAGATGACAGGGAGCTGTTTTTT.

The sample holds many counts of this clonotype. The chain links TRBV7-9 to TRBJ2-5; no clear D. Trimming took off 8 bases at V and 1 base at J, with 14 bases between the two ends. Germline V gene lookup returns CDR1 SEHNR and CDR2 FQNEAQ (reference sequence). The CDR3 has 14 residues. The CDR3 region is CASLPEWGQETQYF. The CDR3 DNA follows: TGTGCCAGCTTGCCGGAGTGGGGCCAAGAGACCCAGTACTTC.

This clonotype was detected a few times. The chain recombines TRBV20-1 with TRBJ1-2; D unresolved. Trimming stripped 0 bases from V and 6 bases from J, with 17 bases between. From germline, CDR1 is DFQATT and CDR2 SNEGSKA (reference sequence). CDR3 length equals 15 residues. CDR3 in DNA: TGCAGTGCTAGAGATTGGAGGGATGACGCCAATGGCTACACCTTC. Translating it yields CSARDWRDDANGYTF.

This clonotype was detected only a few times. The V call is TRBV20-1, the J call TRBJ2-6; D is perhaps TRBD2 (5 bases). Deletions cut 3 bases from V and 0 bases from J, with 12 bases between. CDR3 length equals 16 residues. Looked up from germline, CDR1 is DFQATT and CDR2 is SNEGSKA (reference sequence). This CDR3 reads CSARAGGSSGANVLTF. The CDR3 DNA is TGCAGTGCTAGGGCAGGCGGGTCCTCTGGGGCCAACGTCCTGACTTTC.

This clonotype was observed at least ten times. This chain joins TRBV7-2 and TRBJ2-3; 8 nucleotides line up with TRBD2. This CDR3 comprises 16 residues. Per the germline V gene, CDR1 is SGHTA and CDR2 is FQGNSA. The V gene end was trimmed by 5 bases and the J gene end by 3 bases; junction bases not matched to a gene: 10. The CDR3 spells CASSPRVQRGTDTQYF. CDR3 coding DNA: TGTGCCAGCAGCCCCCGAGTCCAGCGGGGGACAGATACGCAGTATTTT. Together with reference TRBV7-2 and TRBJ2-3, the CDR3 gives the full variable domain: GAGVSQSPSNKVTEKGKDVELRCDPISGHTALYWYRQSLGQGLEFLIYFQGNSAPDKSGLPSDRFSAERTGGSVSTLTIQRTQQEDSAVYLCASSPRVQRGTDTQYFGPGTRLTVL.

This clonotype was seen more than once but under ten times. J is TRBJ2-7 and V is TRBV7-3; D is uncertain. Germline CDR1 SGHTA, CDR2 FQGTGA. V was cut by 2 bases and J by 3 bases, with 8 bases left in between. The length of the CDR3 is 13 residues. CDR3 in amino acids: CASSLFPGYEQYV. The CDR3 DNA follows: TGTGCCAGCAGCTTATTCCCGGGCTACGAGCAGTACGTC.

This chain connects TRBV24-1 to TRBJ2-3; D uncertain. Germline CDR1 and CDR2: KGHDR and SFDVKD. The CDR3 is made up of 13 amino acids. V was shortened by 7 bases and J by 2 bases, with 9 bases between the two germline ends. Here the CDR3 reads CATSLGNTDTQYF. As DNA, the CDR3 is TGTGCCACCAGCCTGGGGAACACAGATACGCAGTATTTT.

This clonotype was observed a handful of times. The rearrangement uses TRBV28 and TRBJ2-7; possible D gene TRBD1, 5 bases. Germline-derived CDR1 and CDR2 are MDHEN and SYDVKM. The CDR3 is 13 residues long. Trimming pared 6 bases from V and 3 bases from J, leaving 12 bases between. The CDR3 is CASRTQGSYEQYV. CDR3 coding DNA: TGTGCCAGCAGAACCCAGGGAAGCTACGAGCAGTACGTC.

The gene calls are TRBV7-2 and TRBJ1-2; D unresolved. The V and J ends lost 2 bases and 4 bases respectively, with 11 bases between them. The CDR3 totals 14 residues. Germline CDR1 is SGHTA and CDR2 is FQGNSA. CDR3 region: CASSLSPGGYGYTF. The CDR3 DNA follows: TGTGCCAGCAGCTTATCACCGGGAGGCTATGGCTACACCTTC. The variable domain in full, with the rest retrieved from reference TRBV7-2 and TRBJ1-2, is GAGVSQSPSNKVTEKGKDVELRCDPISGHTALYWYRQSLGQGLEFLIYFQGNSAPDKSGLPSDRFSAERTGGSVSTLTIQRTQQEDSAVYLCASSLSPGGYGYTFGSGTRLTVV.

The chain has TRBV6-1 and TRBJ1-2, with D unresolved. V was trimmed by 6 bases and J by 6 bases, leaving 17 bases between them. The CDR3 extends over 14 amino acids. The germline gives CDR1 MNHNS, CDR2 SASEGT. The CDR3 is CASSRSREENGYTF. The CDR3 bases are TGTGCCAGCAGCAGGTCTCGGGAAGAAAATGGCTACACCTTC.

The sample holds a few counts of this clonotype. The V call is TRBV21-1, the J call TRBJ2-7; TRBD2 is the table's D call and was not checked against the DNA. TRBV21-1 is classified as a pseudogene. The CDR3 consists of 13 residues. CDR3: CASGGLPSYEQYF. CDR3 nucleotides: TGTGCCAGCGGGGGACTTCCTTCCTACGAGCAGTACTTC.

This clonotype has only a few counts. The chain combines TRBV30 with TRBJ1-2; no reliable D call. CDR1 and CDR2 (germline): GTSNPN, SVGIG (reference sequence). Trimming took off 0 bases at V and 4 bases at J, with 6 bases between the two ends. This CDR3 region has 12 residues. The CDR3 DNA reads TGTGCCTGGAGTGTCGACCCCTATGGCTACACCTTC. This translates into CAWSVDPYGYTF.

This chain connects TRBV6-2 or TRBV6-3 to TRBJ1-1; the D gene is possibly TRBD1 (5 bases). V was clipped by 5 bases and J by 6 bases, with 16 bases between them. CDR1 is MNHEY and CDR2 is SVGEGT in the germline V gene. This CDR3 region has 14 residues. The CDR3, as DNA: TGTGCCAGCAGTACACCAGGGTTGGGCGCTGAAGCTTTCTTT. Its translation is CASSTPGLGAEAFF.

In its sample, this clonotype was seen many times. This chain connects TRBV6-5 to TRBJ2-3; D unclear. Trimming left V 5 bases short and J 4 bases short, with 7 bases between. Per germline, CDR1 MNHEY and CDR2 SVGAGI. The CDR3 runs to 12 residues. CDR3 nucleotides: TGTGCCAGCAGTCCCAATTCAGATACGCAGTATTTT. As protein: CASSPNSDTQYF.

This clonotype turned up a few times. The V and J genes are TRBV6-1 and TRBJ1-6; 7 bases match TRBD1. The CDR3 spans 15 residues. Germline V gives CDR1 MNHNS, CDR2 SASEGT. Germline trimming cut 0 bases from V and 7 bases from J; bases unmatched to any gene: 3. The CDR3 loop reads CASSEAWDRNSPLHF. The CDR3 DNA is TGTGCCAGCAGTGAAGCATGGGACAGAAATTCACCCCTCCACTTT.

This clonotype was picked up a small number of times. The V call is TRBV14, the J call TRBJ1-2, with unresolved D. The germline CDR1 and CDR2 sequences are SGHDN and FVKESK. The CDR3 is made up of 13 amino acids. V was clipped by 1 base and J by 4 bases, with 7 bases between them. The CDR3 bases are TGTGCCAGCAGCCAAGCCGTCTTCTATGGCTACACCTTC. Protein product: CASSQAVFYGYTF.

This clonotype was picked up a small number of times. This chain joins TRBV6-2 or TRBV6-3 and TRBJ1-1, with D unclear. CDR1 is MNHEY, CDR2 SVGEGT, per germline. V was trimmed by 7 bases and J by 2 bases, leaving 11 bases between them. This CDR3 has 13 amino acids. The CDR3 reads CASTFTYNTEAFF. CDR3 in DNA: TGTGCCAGCACTTTTACATATAACACTGAAGCTTTCTTT.

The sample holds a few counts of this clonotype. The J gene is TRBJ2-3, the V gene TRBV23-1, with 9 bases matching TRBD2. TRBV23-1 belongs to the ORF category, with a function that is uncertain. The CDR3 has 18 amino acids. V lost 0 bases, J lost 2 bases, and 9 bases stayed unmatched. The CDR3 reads CASSQSDKRGVYTDTQYF. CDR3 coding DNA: TGCGCCAGCAGTCAATCGGATAAGCGGGGGGTTTACACAGATACGCAGTATTTT.

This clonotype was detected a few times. The CDR3 protein is CASSIPTPRGISYEQYV. The DNA for the CDR3 is TGTGCCAGCAGCATCCCGACCCCCCGCGGGATCTCCTACGAGCAGTACGTC. This chain connects TRBV21-1 to TRBJ2-7; whether TRBD2, the table's D call, matches the DNA was not checked. TRBV21-1 is a listed pseudogene. The length of the CDR3 is 17 residues.

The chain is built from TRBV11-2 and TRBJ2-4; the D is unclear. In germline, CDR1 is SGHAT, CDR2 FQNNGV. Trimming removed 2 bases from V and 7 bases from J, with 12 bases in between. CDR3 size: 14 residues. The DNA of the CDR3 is TGTGCCAGCAGCTTAATGACCAGGCGGAACATTCAGTACTTC. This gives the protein CASSLMTRRNIQYF.

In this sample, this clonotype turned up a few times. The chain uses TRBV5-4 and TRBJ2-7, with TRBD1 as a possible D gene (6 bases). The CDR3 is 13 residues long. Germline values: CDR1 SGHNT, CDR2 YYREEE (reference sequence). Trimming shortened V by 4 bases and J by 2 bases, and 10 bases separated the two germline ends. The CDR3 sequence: CASSLYRAYEQYF. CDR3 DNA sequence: TGTGCCAGCAGCCTATACAGGGCCTACGAGCAGTACTTC.

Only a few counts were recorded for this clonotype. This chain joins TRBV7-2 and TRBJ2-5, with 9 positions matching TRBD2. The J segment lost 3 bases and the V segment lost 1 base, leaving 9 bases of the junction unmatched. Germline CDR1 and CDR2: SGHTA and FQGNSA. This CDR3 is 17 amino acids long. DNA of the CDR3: TGTGCCAGCAGCTTAGGGGTTGGTGCGGGGGGGAAAGAGACCCAGTACTTC. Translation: CASSLGVGAGGKETQYF.

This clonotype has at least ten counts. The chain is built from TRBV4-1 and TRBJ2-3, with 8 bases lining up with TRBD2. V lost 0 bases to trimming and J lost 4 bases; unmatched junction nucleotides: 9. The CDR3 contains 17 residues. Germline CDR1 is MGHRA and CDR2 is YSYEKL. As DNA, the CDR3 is TGCGCCAGCAGCCAAGATTGGGGCGGGGGGACTGCAGATACGCAGTATTTT. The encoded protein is CASSQDWGGGTADTQYF.

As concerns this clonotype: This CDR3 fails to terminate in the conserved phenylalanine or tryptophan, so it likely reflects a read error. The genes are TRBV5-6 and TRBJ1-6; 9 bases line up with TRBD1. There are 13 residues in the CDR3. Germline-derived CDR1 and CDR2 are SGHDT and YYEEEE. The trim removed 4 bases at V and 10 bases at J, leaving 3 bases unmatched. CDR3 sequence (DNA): TGTGCCAGCAGCGGGACAGGGATATCACCCCTCCACTCT. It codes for CASSGTGISPLHS.

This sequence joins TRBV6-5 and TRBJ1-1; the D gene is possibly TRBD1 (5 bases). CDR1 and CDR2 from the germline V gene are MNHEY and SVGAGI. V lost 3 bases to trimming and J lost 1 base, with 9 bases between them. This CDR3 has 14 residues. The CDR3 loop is CASSYGTSNTEAFF. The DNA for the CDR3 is TGTGCCAGCAGTTATGGGACGTCGAACACTGAAGCTTTCTTT.